This entry features one T cell receptor (beta chain) sequence. The entry originates in a study of blood T cell repertoires in COVID-19. At the level of the study: Sample material is recorded as cDNA or gDNA derived from T cells, B-cell-depleted T cells, or PBMCs.

Profiled with immunoSEQ multiplex PCR; TCRdb holds only in-frame clones, not every one. The sample lists under 80,000 clones; 75% to 90% were seen once. V lost 0 bases and J lost 4, with 8 bases in between. This CDR3 region has 14 residues. Per the germline V gene, CDR1 is SGHTA and CDR2 is FQGNSA. The V gene is TRBV7-2, the J gene TRBJ2-3; no clear D. This receptor was taken from a human donor in a cohort sampled during active COVID-19. The source material was peripheral blood. As DNA, the CDR3 is TGTGCCAGCAGCTTAGCCCACACCTCAGATACGCAGTATTTT. Its protein product is CASSLAHTSDTQYF.